Reported below is one TCR beta chain. The antigen is unknown. These data come from a study of T cell responses to AZD1222 COVID-19 vaccine. Study outcomes and limitations: A rise in Spike-specific TCR breadth and depth followed two AZD1222 doses. Regions 160-218 and 743-854 dominated among vaccine-associated CD4 TCRs spanning spike. Among spike-specific TCRs, nearly half reportedly target unmutated variant regions.

Only in-frame clones appear in the TCRdb table, and some are missing; sequencing was by immunoSEQ multiplex PCR. The table has about 150,000 clones, roughly 90% seen once. Sequences were derived from peripheral blood, sampled 28 days after the second AZD1222 dose. The sequence was obtained from an adult who received the AZD1222 COVID-19 vaccine.

This chain's CDR3 is CAISENPGTTNEQFF. For the CDR3, the DNA is TGTGCCATCAGTGAGAACCCGGGGACGACAAATGAGCAGTTCTTC. V and J are TRBV10-3 and TRBJ2-1; D might be TRBD1 or TRBD2, each matching 5 bases. CDR3 length: 15 amino acids. Germline V lookup: CDR1 ENHRY, CDR2 SYGVKD. The V and J ends lost 2 bases and 7 bases respectively, with 15 bases between them.